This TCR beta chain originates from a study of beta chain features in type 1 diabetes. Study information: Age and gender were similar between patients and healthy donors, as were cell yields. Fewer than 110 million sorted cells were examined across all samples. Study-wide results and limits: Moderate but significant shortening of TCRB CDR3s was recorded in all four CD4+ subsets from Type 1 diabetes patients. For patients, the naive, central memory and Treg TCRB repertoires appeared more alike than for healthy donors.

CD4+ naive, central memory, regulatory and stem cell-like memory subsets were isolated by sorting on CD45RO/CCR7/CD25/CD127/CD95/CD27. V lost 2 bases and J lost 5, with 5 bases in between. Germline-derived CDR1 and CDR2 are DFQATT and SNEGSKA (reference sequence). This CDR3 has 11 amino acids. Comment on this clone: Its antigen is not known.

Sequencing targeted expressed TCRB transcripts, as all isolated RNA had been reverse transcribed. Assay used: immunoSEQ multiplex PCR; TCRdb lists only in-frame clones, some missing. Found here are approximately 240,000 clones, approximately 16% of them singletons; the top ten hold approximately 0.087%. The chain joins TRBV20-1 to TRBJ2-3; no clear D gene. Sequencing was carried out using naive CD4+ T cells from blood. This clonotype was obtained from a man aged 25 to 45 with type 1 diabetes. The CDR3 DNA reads TGCAGTGCTAGAAATGGAGATACGCAGTATTTT. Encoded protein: CSARNGDTQYF.